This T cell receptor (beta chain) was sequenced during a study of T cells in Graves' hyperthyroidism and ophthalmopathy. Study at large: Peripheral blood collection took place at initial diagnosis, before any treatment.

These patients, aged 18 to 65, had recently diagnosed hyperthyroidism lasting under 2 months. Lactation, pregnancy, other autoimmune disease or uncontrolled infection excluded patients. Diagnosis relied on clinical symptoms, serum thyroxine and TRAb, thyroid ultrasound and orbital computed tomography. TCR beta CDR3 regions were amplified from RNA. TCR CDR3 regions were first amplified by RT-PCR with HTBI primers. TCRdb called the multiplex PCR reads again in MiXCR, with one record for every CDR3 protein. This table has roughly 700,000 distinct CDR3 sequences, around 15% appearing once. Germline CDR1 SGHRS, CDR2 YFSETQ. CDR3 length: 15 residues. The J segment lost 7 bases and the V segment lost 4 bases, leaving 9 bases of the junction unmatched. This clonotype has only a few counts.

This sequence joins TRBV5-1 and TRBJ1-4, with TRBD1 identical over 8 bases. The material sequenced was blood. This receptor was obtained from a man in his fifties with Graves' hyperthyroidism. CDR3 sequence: CASSASHRGSEKLFF. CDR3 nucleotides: TGCGCCAGCAGCGCCTCACACAGGGGGAGTGAAAAACTGTTTTTT.